The rows below give T cell receptor beta chains drawn from one sample of a study of blood T cell repertoires in COVID-19. Libraries were prepared by immunoSEQ multiplex PCR; TCRdb keeps only in-frame clonotypes and omits some of them. The sample contains 100,000 to 150,000 clones, 71% of which appear only once. Sequences were obtained from peripheral blood. The receptors stem from a human donor with acute or convalescent COVID-19. The donor label of this sample is uncertain. Each CDR3 is given with its conserved first and last residue. D genes are given only for firm matches. Where a row states a size, it is once, few, many or the class of an expanded clone; other rows omit it.

V gene: TRBV19; clone size: .; D gene: TRBD2; J gene: TRBJ2-2; CDR3 protein: CASIRGGGTGELFF; CDR3 DNA: TGTGCCAGTATTCGTGGGGGGGGCACCGGGGAGCTGTTTTTT
V gene: TRBV4-1; clone size: .; D gene: .; J gene: TRBJ1-1; CDR3 protein: CASSQDQIAGFRLKAFF; CDR3 DNA: TGCGCCAGCAGCCAAGATCAGATTGCAGGGTTTCGCCTGAAAGCTTTCTTT
V gene: TRBV5-4; clone size: .; D gene: .; J gene: TRBJ2-3; CDR3 protein: CASSSSGSRIDTQYF; CDR3 DNA: TGTGCCAGCAGCTCCTCCGGATCTAGGATAGATACGCAGTATTTT
V gene: TRBV27; clone size: medium-sized; D gene: .; J gene: TRBJ2-1; CDR3 protein: CASRGLGTDNNEQFF; CDR3 DNA: TGTGCCAGCAGGGGACTCGGGACAGATAACAATGAGCAGTTCTTC
V gene: TRBV7-9; clone size: .; D gene: .; J gene: TRBJ2-3; CDR3 protein: CASSLARQGLSTGTQYF; CDR3 DNA: TGTGCCAGCAGCTTAGCGCGCCAGGGCCTCTCAACCGGTACGCAGTATTTT
V gene: TRBV2; clone size: .; D gene: TRBD1; J gene: TRBJ1-1; CDR3 protein: CASSPDRENTEAFF; CDR3 DNA: TGTGCCAGCAGTCCCGACAGGGAGAACACTGAAGCTTTCTTT
V gene: TRBV2; clone size: once; D gene: .; J gene: TRBJ1-5; CDR3 protein: CASSEGQFYQPQHF; CDR3 DNA: TGTGCCAGCAGTGAAGGACAGTTTTATCAGCCCCAGCATTTT
V gene: TRBV3-1/TRBV3-2; clone size: .; D gene: TRBD2; J gene: TRBJ2-3; CDR3 protein: CASSLWTSGGAGDTQYF; CDR3 DNA: TGTGCCAGCAGCCTGTGGACTAGCGGGGGGGCCGGGGATACGCAGTATTTT
V gene: TRBV7-6; clone size: .; D gene: .; J gene: TRBJ1-2; CDR3 protein: CASSAGENYGYTF; CDR3 DNA: TGTGCCAGCAGCGCAGGGGAGAACTATGGCTACACCTTC
V gene: TRBV24-1; clone size: .; D gene: .; J gene: TRBJ1-1; CDR3 protein: CATAMGGNTEAFF; CDR3 DNA: TGTGCCACCGCAATGGGGGGGAACACTGAAGCTTTCTTT
V gene: TRBV15; clone size: .; D gene: TRBD2; J gene: TRBJ2-1; CDR3 protein: CATSMGTSGGDEQFF; CDR3 DNA: TGTGCCACCAGCATGGGGACTAGCGGGGGCGATGAGCAGTTCTTC
V gene: TRBV28; clone size: few; D gene: TRBD1; J gene: TRBJ1-2; CDR3 protein: CASRATRQGGDYGYTF; CDR3 DNA: TGTGCCAGCAGGGCGACCAGACAGGGAGGAGACTATGGCTACACCTTC
V gene: TRBV18; clone size: .; D gene: .; J gene: TRBJ2-6; CDR3 protein: CASSDQGGAGANVLTF; CDR3 DNA: TGTGCCAGCTCAGATCAAGGGGGTGCTGGGGCCAACGTCCTGACTTTC
V gene: TRBV5-1; clone size: once; D gene: .; J gene: TRBJ1-4; CDR3 protein: CASSFDGDMATNEKLFF; CDR3 DNA: TGCGCCAGCAGCTTCGACGGTGACATGGCAACTAATGAAAAACTGTTTTTT
V gene: TRBV9; clone size: .; D gene: .; J gene: TRBJ1-2; CDR3 protein: CASSAQTGLSGYTF; CDR3 DNA: TGTGCCAGCAGCGCCCAAACAGGGTTGTCTGGCTACACCTTC
V gene: TRBV5-6; clone size: few; D gene: .; J gene: TRBJ1-2; CDR3 protein: CASSLRGRHGYTF; CDR3 DNA: TGTGCCAGCAGCTTACGAGGGAGACATGGCTACACCTTC
V gene: TRBV4-1; clone size: medium-sized; D gene: .; J gene: TRBJ1-2; CDR3 protein: CASSQVGRVAGYGYTF; CDR3 DNA: TGCGCCAGCAGCCAAGTTGGTCGTGTGGCTGGCTATGGCTACACCTTC
V gene: TRBV19; clone size: .; D gene: TRBD1; J gene: TRBJ1-5; CDR3 protein: CATNSRDRGRSNQPQHF; CDR3 DNA: TGTGCCACCAATAGCAGGGACAGGGGGCGAAGCAATCAGCCCCAGCATTTT
V gene: TRBV6-5; clone size: .; D gene: TRBD1; J gene: TRBJ1-1; CDR3 protein: CASRDRDRYIKAFF; CDR3 DNA: TGTGCCAGCAGAGACCGGGACAGGTATATAAAAGCTTTCTTT
V gene: TRBV5-1; clone size: .; D gene: TRBD2; J gene: TRBJ2-5; CDR3 protein: CASSLRTSSQETQYF; CDR3 DNA: TGCGCCAGCAGCTTGAGGACTAGCTCCCAAGAGACCCAGTACTTC
V gene: TRBV6-5; clone size: .; D gene: TRBD1; J gene: TRBJ1-1; CDR3 protein: CASSRDRVAEAFF; CDR3 DNA: TGTGCCAGCAGCAGGGACAGGGTGGCTGAAGCTTTCTTT
V gene: TRBV5-1; clone size: .; D gene: .; J gene: TRBJ1-2; CDR3 protein: CASSSIPGGANYGYTF; CDR3 DNA: TGCGCCAGCAGCTCCATACCGGGGGGGGCTAACTATGGCTACACCTTC
V gene: TRBV2; clone size: .; D gene: TRBD1; J gene: TRBJ2-7; CDR3 protein: CASSEDRGLYEQYF; CDR3 DNA: TGTGCCAGCAGTGAAGACAGGGGGCTCTACGAGCAGTACTTC
V gene: TRBV5-5; clone size: .; D gene: .; J gene: TRBJ2-2; CDR3 protein: CASSVELGTGELFF; CDR3 DNA: TGTGCCAGCAGCGTTGAGCTAGGCACCGGGGAGCTGTTTTTT
V gene: TRBV6-1; clone size: once; D gene: TRBD1; J gene: TRBJ1-3; CDR3 protein: CASSAEGANSGNTIYF; CDR3 DNA: TGTGCCAGCAGTGCGGAGGGGGCCAACTCTGGAAACACCATATATTTT
V gene: TRBV7-2; clone size: few; D gene: .; J gene: TRBJ1-1; CDR3 protein: CASSVGGKLNTEAFF; CDR3 DNA: TGTGCCAGCAGCGTCGGAGGGAAGTTGAACACTGAAGCTTTCTTT
V gene: TRBV6-6; clone size: .; D gene: TRBD1; J gene: TRBJ1-4; CDR3 protein: CASSYVLGQGGEKLFF; CDR3 DNA: TGTGCCAGCAGTTACGTTCTCGGACAGGGAGGAGAAAAACTGTTTTTT
V gene: TRBV2; clone size: few; D gene: TRBD1; J gene: TRBJ1-2; CDR3 protein: CASSGRDRAGYGYTF; CDR3 DNA: TGTGCCAGCAGTGGAAGGGACAGGGCGGGATATGGCTACACCTTC
V gene: TRBV5-4; clone size: .; D gene: .; J gene: TRBJ1-3; CDR3 protein: CASSLDLSGNTIYF; CDR3 DNA: TGTGCCAGCAGCTTGGACCTATCTGGAAACACCATATATTTT
V gene: TRBV4-1; clone size: .; D gene: .; J gene: TRBJ1-5; CDR3 protein: CASSPREGGNQPQHF; CDR3 DNA: TGCGCCAGCAGCCCCCGGGAGGGGGGCAATCAGCCCCAGCATTTT
V gene: TRBV9; clone size: once; D gene: TRBD1; J gene: TRBJ2-5; CDR3 protein: CASKSGDRGQETQYF; CDR3 DNA: TGTGCCAGCAAGAGTGGGGACAGGGGGCAGGAGACCCAGTACTTC
V gene: TRBV29-1; clone size: .; D gene: .; J gene: TRBJ2-5; CDR3 protein: CSVGGGTKETQYF; CDR3 DNA: TGCAGCGTTGGGGGGGGCACAAAGGAGACCCAGTACTTC
V gene: TRBV4-1; clone size: .; D gene: .; J gene: TRBJ1-2; CDR3 protein: CASSQDYLGLGYGYTF; CDR3 DNA: TGCGCCAGCAGCCAAGATTATTTGGGGCTTGGCTATGGCTACACCTTC
V gene: TRBV10-3; clone size: .; D gene: .; J gene: TRBJ2-7; CDR3 protein: CAISDPPLDEQYF; CDR3 DNA: TGTGCCATCAGTGACCCTCCCCTTGACGAGCAGTACTTC
V gene: TRBV27; clone size: few; D gene: .; J gene: TRBJ1-1; CDR3 protein: CASSTTGNTEAFF; CDR3 DNA: TGTGCCAGCAGTACGACAGGGAACACTGAAGCTTTCTTT
V gene: TRBV7-9; clone size: .; D gene: .; J gene: TRBJ2-5; CDR3 protein: CASSLKGGTQYF; CDR3 DNA: TGTGCCAGCAGCTTAAAGGGAGGGACCCAGTACTTC
V gene: TRBV7-9; clone size: few; D gene: .; J gene: TRBJ2-4; CDR3 protein: CASSDRDTLAKNIQYF; CDR3 DNA: TGTGCCAGCAGCGACCGGGACACCCTAGCCAAAAACATTCAGTACTTC
V gene: TRBV7-8; clone size: .; D gene: TRBD1; J gene: TRBJ2-1; CDR3 protein: CASKGQGSYNEQFF; CDR3 DNA: TGTGCCAGCAAGGGACAGGGATCCTACAATGAGCAGTTCTTC
V gene: TRBV6-6; clone size: .; D gene: .; J gene: TRBJ2-5; CDR3 protein: CASAAAASAQYF; CDR3 DNA: TGTGCCAGCGCCGCGGCCGCCTCTGCCCAGTACTTC
V gene: TRBV6-5; clone size: few; D gene: .; J gene: TRBJ1-5; CDR3 protein: CASRKAGGGGQPQHF; CDR3 DNA: TGTGCCAGCCGTAAGGCCGGGGGGGGCGGTCAGCCCCAGCATTTT
V gene: TRBV2; clone size: .; D gene: TRBD2; J gene: TRBJ2-1; CDR3 protein: CASSDPGLAGAYNEQFF; CDR3 DNA: TGTGCCAGCAGTGATCCGGGACTAGCGGGGGCCTACAATGAGCAGTTCTTC
V gene: TRBV5-6; clone size: .; D gene: TRBD1; J gene: TRBJ2-2; CDR3 protein: CASSFLEGTGGTGELFF; CDR3 DNA: TGTGCCAGCAGCTTCTTGGAGGGTACAGGGGGCACCGGGGAGCTGTTTTTT